This TCR beta chain was documented in a study of shared clonotypes between healthy human individuals. Study-level findings and limits: Tissue TCR repertoires likely differ from these blood-only repertoires. Generally, naive subsets came out with larger estimated richness than memory subsets.

The naive CD8 subset, CD45RO-negative cells positively selected for CCR7, excluded terminally differentiated effector memory CD45RA+ cells. In the study's own analysis: ImmunoSEQ sequences covered only the junction and lacked quality scores; filtering therefore differed. Assay used: immunoSEQ multiplex PCR; TCRdb lists only in-frame clones, some missing. V, J and clone size were drawn from that table, and D and trimming were deduced from the DNA. The top ten hold 0.095% to 0.14% of the sample, which has under 700,000 clones, approximately 96% seen once. As regards this clone: Its antigen is still unknown.

This CDR3 spans 15 amino acids. V lost 0 bases and J lost 2, with 8 bases in between. Germline V gives CDR1 MGHRA, CDR2 YSYEKL. The receptor comes from a woman aged 25 to 45 in good health. This chain connects TRBV4-1 to TRBJ2-4; D may be TRBD1 (6 bases). Sequencing used naive CD8+ T cells sorted from blood. The CDR3 reads CASSQDRGSKNIQYF. CDR3 sequence (DNA): TGCGCCAGCAGCCAAGACAGGGGATCCAAAAACATTCAGTACTTC.